Below, one TCR beta chain is given with its context. Its cognate antigen is unknown. The TCR beta CDR3 regions underwent amplification using RNA transcripts as the source. TCR CDR3 underwent first-round RT-PCR with the HTBI primer set. Each CDR3 protein gets one entry after TCRdb re-called the multiplex PCR reads with MiXCR. Of under 400,000 distinct CDR3 sequences in the sample, around a sixth were seen once. Graves' hyperthyroidism without ophthalmopathy progression within 18 months was termed stable. This CDR3 spans 15 amino acids. The V gene end was trimmed by 4 bases and the J gene end by 5 bases; junction bases not matched to a gene: 9. Germline-derived CDR1 and CDR2 are LNHDA and SQIVND (reference sequence). This sample was included in a study of T cells in Graves' hyperthyroidism and ophthalmopathy. Study outcomes and limitations: Most thyroid clonotypes with frequency above 0.001 were detected in blood. Before onset, ophthalmopathy was predicted by the model a median around 6 months earlier.

The source material was blood. The chain is built from TRBV19 and TRBJ2-5, with 8 bases that match TRBD1. This sequence was found in a woman aged 45-65 years with Graves' hyperthyroidism. As DNA, the CDR3 is TGTGCCAGTAGTAACCAGGGGGCCAATCCGGAGACCCAGTACTTC. Translation gives CASSNQGANPETQYF. The full variable domain, rest sourced from reference TRBV19 and TRBJ2-5, is DGGITQSPKYLFRKEGQNVTLSCEQNLNHDAMYWYRQDPGQGLRLIYYSQIVNDFQKGDIAEGYSVSREKKESFPLTVTSAQKNPTAFYLCASSNQGANPETQYFGPGTRLLVL.